Many counts were recorded for the clone carrying this T cell receptor beta chain. The assay used deep level. The genomic DNA of each subset was split evenly across several immunoSEQ plates. Here immunoSEQ multiplex PCR was the method, and the copy in TCRdb shows in-frame clones only, minus some. Of around 500,000 clones in the sample, 75% to 85% were seen once. CDR3 length: 14 amino acids. V shed 3 bases and J shed 4 bases, with 12 bases lying between them. Germline V gene data show CDR1 as LNHDA and CDR2 as SQIVND (reference sequence). The data were taken from a study of shared clonotypes between healthy human individuals. The overall study: The people who gave samples were a couple of women and a few men aged 18 to 49.

The chain employs TRBV19 and TRBJ1-1; D is possibly TRBD1 (6 bases). The sample consisted of PBMCs. The TCR comes from a woman aged 40 to 55 in good health. Some clones in this sample may be carry-over from other donors' samples. CDR3 nucleotide sequence: TGTGCCAGTAGTATCGGACAGCCCGGCACTGAAGCTTTCTTT. This codes for CASSIGQPGTEAFF.